The T cell receptor beta chain under discussion was sequenced for a study of blood T cell repertoires in COVID-19. Study summary: The United States, Italy and Spain were the sources of the acute and convalescent COVID-19 samples.

In the study's own analysis: Estimation of nucleated cell counts relied on the amplification of reference gene primers. Measured with immunoSEQ multiplex PCR; TCRdb has only the in-frame clones, and not every one. The V and J calls and clone size were taken over from that table, and D and trimming were inferred from the DNA. The sample yields 200,000 to 250,000 clones, roughly 80% seen once. The V gene's germline CDR1 is SGHRS and CDR2 YFSETQ. V lost 4 bases, J lost 8 bases, and 8 bases stayed unmatched. This CDR3 is 13 amino acids long. The sample comprised peripheral blood. This chain connects TRBV5-1 to TRBJ1-2; 7 bases agree with TRBD1. This clonotype was sampled from an elderly man with acute or convalescent COVID-19. The chain's CDR3 is CASSPFDREGYTF. For the CDR3, the DNA is TGCGCCAGCAGCCCTTTTGACAGGGAAGGCTACACCTTC.